The sequence of this T cell receptor beta chain was determined in a study of cytomegalovirus exposure and HLA in healthy donors. In regard to this clone: Its antigen remains unknown.

Primers for the PCR totalled 60 Vbeta and 13 Jbeta. Sequenced by immunoSEQ multiplex PCR; TCRdb stores in-frame clones only, minus some. This table holds around 200,000 clones, 70% to 80% found once. The CDR3 runs to 13 residues. Trimming removed 6 bases from V and 1 base from J, with 9 bases in between. Germline CDR1 MNHNS, CDR2 SASEGT. Points from the study as a whole: A later analysis reportedly found fewer N-insertions in an Asian-associated ancestry cluster than the roughly 680-donor mean. Later analysis suggested most CMV-associated TCR beta chains were HLA-restricted. Most TCR beta V segments were productive about 87% or about 30% of the time in an earlier analysis.

The sample taken for sequencing was PBMCs. V gene TRBV6-1 combines with J gene TRBJ1-1; D possibly corresponds to TRBD1 (6 bases). The origin of this receptor is a woman aged 50 to 60 in good health and CMV-seronegative. Here the CDR3 reads CASRRTANTEAFF. The CDR3 DNA reads TGTGCCAGCAGGAGGACAGCGAACACTGAAGCTTTCTTT.